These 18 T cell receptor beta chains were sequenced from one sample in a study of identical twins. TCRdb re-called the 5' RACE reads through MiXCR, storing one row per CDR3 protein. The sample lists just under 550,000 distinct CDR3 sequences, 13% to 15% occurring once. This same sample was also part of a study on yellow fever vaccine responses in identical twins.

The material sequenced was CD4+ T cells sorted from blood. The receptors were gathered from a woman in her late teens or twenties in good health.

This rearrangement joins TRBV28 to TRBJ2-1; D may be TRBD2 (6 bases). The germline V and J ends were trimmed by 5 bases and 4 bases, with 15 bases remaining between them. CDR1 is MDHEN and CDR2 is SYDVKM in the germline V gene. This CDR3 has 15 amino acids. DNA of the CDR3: TGTGCCAGCAGTACCCGCCAGCGGGTTTACAATGAGCAGTTCTTC. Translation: CASSTRQRVYNEQFF.

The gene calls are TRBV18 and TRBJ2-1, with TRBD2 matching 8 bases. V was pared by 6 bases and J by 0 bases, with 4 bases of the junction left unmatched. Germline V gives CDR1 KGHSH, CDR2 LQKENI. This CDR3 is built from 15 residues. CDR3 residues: CASSTAGGSYNEQFF. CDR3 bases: TGTGCCAGCTCGACCGCGGGGGGCTCCTACAATGAGCAGTTCTTC.

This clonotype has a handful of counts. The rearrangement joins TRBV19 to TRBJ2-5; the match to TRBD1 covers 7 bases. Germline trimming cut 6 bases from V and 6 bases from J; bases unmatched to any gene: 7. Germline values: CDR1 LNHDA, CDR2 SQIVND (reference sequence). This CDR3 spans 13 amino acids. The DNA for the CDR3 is TGTGCCAGTAGGGGGACAGATGGGAAGACCCAGTACTTC. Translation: CASRGTDGKTQYF. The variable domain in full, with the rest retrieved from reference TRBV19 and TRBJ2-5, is DGGITQSPKYLFRKEGQNVTLSCEQNLNHDAMYWYRQDPGQGLRLIYYSQIVNDFQKGDIAEGYSVSREKKESFPLTVTSAQKNPTAFYLCASRGTDGKTQYFGPGTRLLVL.

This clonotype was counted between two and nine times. The CDR3 nucleotides read TGTGCCAGCAGTTTATACGGTAGCGGGAGCAATGAGCAGTTCTTC. This sequence encodes CASSLYGSGSNEQFF. V is TRBV12-3 or TRBV12-4 and J is TRBJ2-1; TRBD2 aligns across 9 bases. The CDR3 extends over 15 amino acids. The V segment lost 2 bases and the J segment 6 bases; nucleotides outside the gene matches: 5.

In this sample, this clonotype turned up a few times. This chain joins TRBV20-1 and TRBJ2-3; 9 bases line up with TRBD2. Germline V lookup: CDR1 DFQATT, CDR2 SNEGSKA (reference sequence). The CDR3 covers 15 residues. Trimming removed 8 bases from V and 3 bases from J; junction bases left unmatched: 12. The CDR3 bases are TGCAGTTGCGGGAGTAGCGGGAGTCAGACAGATACGCAGTATTTT. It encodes CSCGSSGSQTDTQYF.

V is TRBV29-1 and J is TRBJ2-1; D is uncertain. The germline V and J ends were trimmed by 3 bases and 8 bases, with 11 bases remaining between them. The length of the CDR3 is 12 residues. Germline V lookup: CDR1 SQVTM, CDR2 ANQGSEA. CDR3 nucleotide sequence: TGCAGCGTTGACAACCGGTGGGATGAGCAGTTCTTC. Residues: CSVDNRWDEQFF.

As DNA, the CDR3 is TGTGCCAGCAGCTTGGGGGTGAATATTGAAAAACTGTTTTTT. Its translation: CASSLGVNIEKLFF. The chain carries TRBV5-6 and TRBJ1-4; D is undetermined. CDR3 length: 14 amino acids. CDR1 and CDR2 (germline): SGHDT, YYEEEE. Trimming removed 0 bases at V and 7 bases at J, with 10 bases between.

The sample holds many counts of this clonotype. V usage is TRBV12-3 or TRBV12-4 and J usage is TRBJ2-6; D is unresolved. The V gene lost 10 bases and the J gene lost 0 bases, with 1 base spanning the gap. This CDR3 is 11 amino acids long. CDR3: CATSGANVLTF. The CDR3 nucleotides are TGTGCCACCTCTGGGGCCAACGTCCTGACTTTC.

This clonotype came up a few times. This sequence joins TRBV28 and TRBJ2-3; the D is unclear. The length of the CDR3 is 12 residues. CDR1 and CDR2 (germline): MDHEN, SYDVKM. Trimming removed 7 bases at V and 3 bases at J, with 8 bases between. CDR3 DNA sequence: TGTGCCAGCAAAGCTTTGACAGATACGCAGTATTTT. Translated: CASKALTDTQYF.

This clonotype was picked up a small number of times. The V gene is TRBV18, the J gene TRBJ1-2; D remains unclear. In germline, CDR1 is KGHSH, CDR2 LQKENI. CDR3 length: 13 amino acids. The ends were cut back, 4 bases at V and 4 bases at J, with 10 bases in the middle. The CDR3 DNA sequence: TGTGCCAGCTCACAAGAGGTCGGCTATGGCTACACCTTC. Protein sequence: CASSQEVGYGYTF.

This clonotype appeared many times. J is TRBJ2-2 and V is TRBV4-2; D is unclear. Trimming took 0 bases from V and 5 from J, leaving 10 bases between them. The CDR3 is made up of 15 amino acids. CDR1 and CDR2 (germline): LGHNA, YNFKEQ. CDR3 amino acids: CASSQDLPSTGELFF. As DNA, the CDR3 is TGTGCCAGCAGCCAAGATCTCCCGTCGACCGGGGAGCTGTTTTTT.

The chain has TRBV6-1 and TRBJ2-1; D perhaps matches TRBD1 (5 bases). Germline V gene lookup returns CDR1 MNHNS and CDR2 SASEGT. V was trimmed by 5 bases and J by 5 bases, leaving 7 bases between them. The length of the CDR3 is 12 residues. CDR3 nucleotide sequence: TGTGCCAGCAGTAGGACAAACAATGAGCAGTTCTTC. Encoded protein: CASSRTNNEQFF.

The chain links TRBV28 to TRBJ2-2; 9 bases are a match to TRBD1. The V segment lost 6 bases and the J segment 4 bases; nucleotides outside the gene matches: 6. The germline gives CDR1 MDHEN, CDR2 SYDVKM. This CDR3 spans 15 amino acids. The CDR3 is CASSRTGDGTGELFF. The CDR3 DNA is TGTGCCAGCAGCCGGACAGGGGATGGCACCGGGGAGCTGTTTTTT.

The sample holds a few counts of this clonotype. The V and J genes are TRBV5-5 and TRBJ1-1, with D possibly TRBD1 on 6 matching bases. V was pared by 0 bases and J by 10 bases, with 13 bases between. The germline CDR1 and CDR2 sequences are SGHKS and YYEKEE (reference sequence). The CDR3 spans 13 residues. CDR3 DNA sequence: TGTGCCAGCAGCTTGGGCGGGGGGCTGAGAGCTTTCTTT. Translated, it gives CASSLGGGLRAFF.

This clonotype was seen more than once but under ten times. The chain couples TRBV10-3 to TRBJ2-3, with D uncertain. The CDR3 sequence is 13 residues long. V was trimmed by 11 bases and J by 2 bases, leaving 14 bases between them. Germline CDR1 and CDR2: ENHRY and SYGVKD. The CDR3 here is CAASQGYTDTQYF. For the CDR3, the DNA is TGTGCCGCATCCCAAGGGTACACAGATACGCAGTATTTT.

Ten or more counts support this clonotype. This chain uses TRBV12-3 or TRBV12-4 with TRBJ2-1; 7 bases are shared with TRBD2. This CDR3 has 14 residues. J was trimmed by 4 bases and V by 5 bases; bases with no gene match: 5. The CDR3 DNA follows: TGTGCCAGCAGTGGGAGGGTTGGGTACAATGAGCAGTTCTTC. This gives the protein CASSGRVGYNEQFF.

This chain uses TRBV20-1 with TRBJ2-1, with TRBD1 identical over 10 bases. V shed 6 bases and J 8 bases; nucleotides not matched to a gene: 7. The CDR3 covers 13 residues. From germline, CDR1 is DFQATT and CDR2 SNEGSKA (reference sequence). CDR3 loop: CSAAGQGIHEQFF. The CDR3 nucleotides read TGCAGTGCCGCGGGACAGGGGATCCATGAGCAGTTCTTC.

CDR3 amino acids: CASRWTSGGETQYF. CDR3 DNA sequence: TGTGCCAGCAGATGGACTAGCGGGGGGGAGACCCAGTACTTC. The V gene is TRBV11-2, the J gene TRBJ2-5; 14 bases line up with TRBD2. Germline V CDR1 and CDR2: SGHAT, FQNNGV. With V trimmed by 6 bases and J by 5 bases, 2 bases remained unmatched. CDR3 length equals 14 residues.